The 26 T cell receptor beta chains below come from one sample, sequenced in a study of CXCR3-negative and CXCR3-positive naive CD8 T cells. Findings of the study overall: When CXCR3-positive naive cells were set against CXCR3-negative naive cells, the former had more hydrophobic TRB CDR3s.

Preparation of TRB cDNA libraries relied on 5' RACE carrying UMI labels. From the 5' RACE reads, TCRdb lists one entry per CDR3 protein and no DNA. Here the sample table reports approximately 59,000 distinct CDR3 sequences. Their specific antigens are unknown. Sequenced sample: naive CXCR3+ CD8+ T cells from blood. Indicated subset: CD45RO-CCR7+CD27+CD95- naive CD8+ T cells expressing CXCR3 (TNR3+). Receptors were obtained from a human donor in good health. Some clones in this sample may be carry-over from other donors' samples.

The chain is built from TRBV7-3 and TRBJ2-6; TCRdb names TRBD1, which stays unverified in the absence of DNA. The CDR3 is 17 residues long. CDR1 and CDR2 from the germline V gene are SGHTA and FQGTGA. CDR3 sequence: CASSLTNKGDGANVLTF.

The chain links TRBV2 to TRBJ2-1; TCRdb designates TRBD1, a call that cannot be tested without DNA. Germline CDR1 reads SNHLY; CDR2 reads FYNNEI. The length of the CDR3 is 12 residues. CDR3 sequence reads: CAIGTGYNEQFF.

The V gene is TRBV5-5, the J gene TRBJ2-5; TCRdb outputs TRBD1, but without DNA this stays unchecked. The germline gives CDR1 SGHKS, CDR2 YYEKEE (reference sequence). The length of the CDR3 is 15 residues. CDR3 region: CASSFFAGLKETQYF.

The chain joins TRBV27 to TRBJ1-2; the TCRdb call, TRBD1, lacks DNA for checking. Per germline, CDR1 MNHEY and CDR2 SMNVEV (reference sequence). This CDR3 region has 15 residues. CDR3: CASSPDRGANYGYTF.

The J gene is TRBJ1-2, the V gene TRBV20-1. The CDR3 contains 13 residues. Germline V lookup: CDR1 DFQATT, CDR2 SNEGSKA (reference sequence). This CDR3 reads CSAREGSNYGYTF.

This chain links TRBV12-3 or TRBV12-4 with TRBJ2-3; TCRdb reports TRBD2, a call that lacks DNA to check it against. The CDR3 length is 16 residues. The CDR3 loop is CASSLRRGGNTDTQYF.

This chain's CDR3 is CASSLAPRGYTGELFF. This chain uses TRBV7-9 with TRBJ2-2; the D gene TCRdb calls, TRBD1, cannot be checked with no DNA. Germline V gene data show CDR1 as SEHNR and CDR2 as FQNEAQ (reference sequence). The CDR3 is 16 amino acids. The full variable domain, in which reference TRBV7-9 and TRBJ2-2 provide the parts outside the CDR3, is DTGVSQNPRHKITKRGQNVTFRCDPISEHNRLYWYRQTLGQGPEFLTYFQNEAQLEKSRLLSDRFSAERPKGSFSTLEIQRTEQGDSAMYLCASSLAPRGYTGELFFGEGSRLTVL.

The chain recombines TRBV7-2 with TRBJ2-7; TCRdb's D call, TRBD1, is unchecked because there is no DNA. Per germline, CDR1 SGHTA and CDR2 FQGNSA. The CDR3 runs 14 residues. The chain's CDR3 is CASSTPGQTYEQYF.

V and J are TRBV7-9 and TRBJ2-5; no DNA is available, so the TRBD2 call from TCRdb remains unchecked. Germline V gene data show CDR1 as SEHNR and CDR2 as FQNEAQ (reference sequence). This CDR3 spans 18 amino acids. CDR3 sequence: CASSPALGSGSKGGTQYF.

The rearrangement uses TRBV10-3 and TRBJ1-1. Germline V lookup: CDR1 ENHRY, CDR2 SYGVKD. The CDR3 has 12 residues. This chain's CDR3 is CAISEEGRQAFF.

The chain has TRBV29-1 and TRBJ2-4; TCRdb selects TRBD1, and the lack of DNA leaves this call unchecked. The CDR3 runs to 15 residues. Germline assignment: CDR1 SQVTM and CDR2 ANQGSEA. This CDR3 reads CSASGGGLEKNIQYF.

This chain links TRBV28 with TRBJ2-5. The CDR3 sequence is 14 residues long. Germline V gives CDR1 MDHEN, CDR2 SYDVKM. The CDR3 loop is CASSFLTVQETQYF.

V and J are TRBV2 and TRBJ2-1. CDR1 and CDR2 (germline): SNHLY, FYNNEI. This CDR3 is built from 16 residues. The CDR3 region is CASISTLATRYNEQFF. The variable domain in full, with the rest retrieved from reference TRBV2 and TRBJ2-1, is EPEVTQTPSHQVTQMGQEVILRCVPISNHLYFYWYRQILGQKVEFLVSFYNNEISEKSEIFDDQFSVERPDGSNFTLKIRSTKLEDSAMYFCASISTLATRYNEQFFGPGTRLTVL.

The chain joins TRBV5-1 to TRBJ2-3; TCRdb calls TRBD1, which cannot be checked without DNA. The germline CDR1 and CDR2 sequences are SGHRS and YFSETQ. This CDR3 has 13 amino acids. CDR3 residues: CASRTGGTDTQYF.

The rearrangement uses TRBV4-1 and TRBJ1-1; as DNA is missing, the TRBD1 call by TCRdb cannot be tested. CDR3 length: 16 amino acids. Germline V gene data show CDR1 as MGHRA and CDR2 as YSYEKL. The CDR3 protein is CASSQERTAWNTEAFF.

V is TRBV27 and J is TRBJ2-2. The germline CDR1 and CDR2 sequences are MNHEY and SMNVEV (reference sequence). This CDR3 region has 12 residues. CDR3 loop: CASSLFHGELFF.

This chain connects TRBV5-5 to TRBJ2-7; TCRdb's assignment of TRBD1 cannot be checked, as there is no DNA. The CDR3 spans 15 residues. CDR1 and CDR2 (germline): SGHKS, YYEKEE (reference sequence). The CDR3 reads CASSFREPSSYEQYF.

This chain connects TRBV20-1 to TRBJ2-1; TCRdb outputs TRBD1, but without DNA this stays unchecked. This CDR3 region has 15 residues. Germline CDR1 reads DFQATT; CDR2 reads SNEGSKA (reference sequence). CDR3 in amino acids: CSARSLAGGHNEQFF.

The chain recombines TRBV4-1 with TRBJ1-5; TCRdb's D call of TRBD1 is untestable without DNA. CDR1 and CDR2 from the germline V gene are MGHRA and YSYEKL. This CDR3 has 16 residues. CDR3 region: CASSPGGQGGNQPQHF.

The gene calls are TRBV7-9 and TRBJ2-2; with no DNA, the TCRdb D assignment of TRBD2 cannot be verified. The length of the CDR3 is 16 residues. The germline V gene encodes CDR1 SEHNR and CDR2 FQNEAQ (reference sequence). The CDR3: CASSLALAGLTGELFF.

The J gene is TRBJ2-1, the V gene TRBV6-2 or TRBV6-3; as DNA is missing, the TRBD1 call by TCRdb cannot be tested. Per the germline V gene, CDR1 is MNHEY and CDR2 is SVGEGT. This CDR3 is built from 16 residues. CDR3 loop: CASSYSGGASANEQFF.

This chain joins TRBV28 and TRBJ2-7; TCRdb indicates TRBD1, and absent DNA this call remains unverified. The CDR3 has 14 residues. Germline CDR1 MDHEN, CDR2 SYDVKM. The CDR3 loop is CASSNRDWEAKQYF. Full variable domain (missing parts from reference TRBV28 and TRBJ2-7): DVKVTQSSRYLVKRTGEKVFLECVQDMDHENMFWYRQDPGLGLRLIYFSYDVKMKEKGDIPEGYSVSREKKERFSLILESASTNQTSMYLCASSNRDWEAKQYFGPGTRLTVT.

The chain joins TRBV20-1 to TRBJ2-5; the D call of TRBD2 rests on TCRdb alone, since no DNA is present to check it. Germline V lookup: CDR1 DFQATT, CDR2 SNEGSKA (reference sequence). This CDR3 comprises 17 residues. Here the CDR3 reads CSARVEGGGGPRETQYF.

V is TRBV4-1 and J is TRBJ2-3; the D gene TCRdb calls, TRBD2, cannot be checked with no DNA. CDR1 is MGHRA and CDR2 is YSYEKL in the germline V gene. This CDR3 is 16 amino acids long. The CDR3 sequence is CASMASGGLATDTQYF.

CDR3 protein: CSVAWGTEAFF. This chain links TRBV29-1 with TRBJ1-1. The CDR3 consists of 11 residues. Per the germline V gene, CDR1 is SQVTM and CDR2 is ANQGSEA.

The chain has TRBV12-3 or TRBV12-4 and TRBJ2-3; the TCRdb call, TRBD1, lacks DNA for checking. The CDR3 consists of 15 residues. Here the CDR3 reads CASSLTDVQGDTQYF.